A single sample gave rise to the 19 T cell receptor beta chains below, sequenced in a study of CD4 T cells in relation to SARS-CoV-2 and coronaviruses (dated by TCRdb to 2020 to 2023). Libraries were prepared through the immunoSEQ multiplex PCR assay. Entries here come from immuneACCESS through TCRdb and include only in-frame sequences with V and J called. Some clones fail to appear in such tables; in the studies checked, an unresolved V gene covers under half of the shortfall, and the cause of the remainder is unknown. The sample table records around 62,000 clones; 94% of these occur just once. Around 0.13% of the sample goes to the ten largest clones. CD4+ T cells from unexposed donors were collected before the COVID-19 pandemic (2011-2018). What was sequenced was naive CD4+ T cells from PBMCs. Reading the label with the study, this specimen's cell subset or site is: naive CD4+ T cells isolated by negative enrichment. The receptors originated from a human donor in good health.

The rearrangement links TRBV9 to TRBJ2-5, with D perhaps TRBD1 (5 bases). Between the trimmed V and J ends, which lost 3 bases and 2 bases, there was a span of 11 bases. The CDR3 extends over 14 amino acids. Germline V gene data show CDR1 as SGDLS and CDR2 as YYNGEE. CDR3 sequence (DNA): TGTGCCAGCAGCGCCGGCCAGGGTCAAGAGACCCAGTACTTC. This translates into CASSAGQGQETQYF.

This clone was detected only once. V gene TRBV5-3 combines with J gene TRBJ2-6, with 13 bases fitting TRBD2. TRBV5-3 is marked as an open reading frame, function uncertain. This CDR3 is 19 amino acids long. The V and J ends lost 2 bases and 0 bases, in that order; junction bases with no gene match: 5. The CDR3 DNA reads TGTGCCAGAAGCTTACGAACTAGCGGGAGGGCCTCTGGGGCCAACGTCCTGACTTTC. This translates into CARSLRTSGRASGANVLTF.

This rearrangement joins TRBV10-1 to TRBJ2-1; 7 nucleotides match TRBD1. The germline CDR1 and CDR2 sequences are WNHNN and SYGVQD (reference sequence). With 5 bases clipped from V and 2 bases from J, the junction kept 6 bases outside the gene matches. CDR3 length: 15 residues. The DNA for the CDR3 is TGCGCCAGCAGTACTACAGGGGTTACCTACAATGAGCAGTTCTTC. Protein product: CASSTTGVTYNEQFF.

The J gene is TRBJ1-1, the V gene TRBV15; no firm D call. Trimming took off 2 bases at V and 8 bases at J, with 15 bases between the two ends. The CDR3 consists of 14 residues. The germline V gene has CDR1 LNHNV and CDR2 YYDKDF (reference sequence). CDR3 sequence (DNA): TGTGCCACCAGCAGACAATGGACTGCTCGAGAAGCTTTCTTT. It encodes CATSRQWTAREAFF.

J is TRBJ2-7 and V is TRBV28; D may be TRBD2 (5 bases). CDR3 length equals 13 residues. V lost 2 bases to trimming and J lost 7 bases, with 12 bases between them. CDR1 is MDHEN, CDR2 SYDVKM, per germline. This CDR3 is CASSLVSTREQYF. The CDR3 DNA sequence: TGTGCCAGCAGTTTAGTTTCTACTAGAGAGCAGTACTTC.

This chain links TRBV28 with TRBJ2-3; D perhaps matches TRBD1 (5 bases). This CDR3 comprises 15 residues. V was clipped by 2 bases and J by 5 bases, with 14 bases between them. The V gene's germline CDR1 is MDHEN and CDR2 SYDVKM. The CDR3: CASSLQGIGEDTQYF. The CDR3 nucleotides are TGTGCCAGCAGTTTACAGGGAATTGGGGAAGATACGCAGTATTTT.

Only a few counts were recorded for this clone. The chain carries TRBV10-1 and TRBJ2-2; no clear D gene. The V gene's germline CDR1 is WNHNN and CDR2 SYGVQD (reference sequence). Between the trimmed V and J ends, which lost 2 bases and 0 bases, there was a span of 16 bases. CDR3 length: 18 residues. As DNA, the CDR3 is TGCGCCAGCAGTGAGCTCCCCATAACCTCCGCGAACACCGGGGAGCTGTTTTTT. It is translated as CASSELPITSANTGELFF.

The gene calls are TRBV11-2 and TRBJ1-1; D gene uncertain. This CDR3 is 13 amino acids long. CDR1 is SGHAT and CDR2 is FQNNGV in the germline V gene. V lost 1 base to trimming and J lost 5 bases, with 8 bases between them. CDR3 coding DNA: TGTGCCAGCAGCTTAGTGGGTGTTACTGAAGCTTTCTTT. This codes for CASSLVGVTEAFF.

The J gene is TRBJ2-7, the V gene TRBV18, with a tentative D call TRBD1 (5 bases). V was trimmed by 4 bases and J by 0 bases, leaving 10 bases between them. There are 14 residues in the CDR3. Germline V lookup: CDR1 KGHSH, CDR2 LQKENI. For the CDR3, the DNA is TGTGCCAGCTCACAGAACAGGCCCTCCTACGAGCAGTACTTC. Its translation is CASSQNRPSYEQYF. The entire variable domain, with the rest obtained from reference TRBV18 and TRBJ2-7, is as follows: NAGVMQNPRHLVRRRGQEARLRCSPMKGHSHVYWYRQLPEEGLKFMVYLQKENIIDESGMPKERFSAEFPKEGPSILRIQQVVRGDSAAYFCASSQNRPSYEQYFGPGTRLTVT.

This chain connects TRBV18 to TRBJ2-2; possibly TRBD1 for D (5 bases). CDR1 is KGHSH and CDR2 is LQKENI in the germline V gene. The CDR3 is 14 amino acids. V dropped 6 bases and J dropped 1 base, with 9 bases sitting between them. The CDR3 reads CASSQQENTGELFF. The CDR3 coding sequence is TGTGCCAGCTCGCAACAGGAGAACACCGGGGAGCTGTTTTTT. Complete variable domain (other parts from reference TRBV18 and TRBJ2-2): NAGVMQNPRHLVRRRGQEARLRCSPMKGHSHVYWYRQLPEEGLKFMVYLQKENIIDESGMPKERFSAEFPKEGPSILRIQQVVRGDSAAYFCASSQQENTGELFFGEGSRLTVL.

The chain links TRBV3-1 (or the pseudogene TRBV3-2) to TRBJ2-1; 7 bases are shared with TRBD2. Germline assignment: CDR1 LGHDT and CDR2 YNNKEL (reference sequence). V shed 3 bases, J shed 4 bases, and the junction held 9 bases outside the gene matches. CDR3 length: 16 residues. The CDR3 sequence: CASSHRLATRYNEQFF. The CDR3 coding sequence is TGTGCCAGCAGCCACCGACTAGCAACCCGATACAATGAGCAGTTCTTC.

The CDR3: CASSFHSTGYTF. The CDR3 DNA reads TGTGCCAGCAGTTTTCACAGCACAGGCTACACCTTC. The rearrangement uses TRBV12-3 or TRBV12-4 and TRBJ1-2; D gene uncertain. Trimming stripped 3 bases from V and 8 bases from J, with 10 bases between. CDR3 length: 12 residues.

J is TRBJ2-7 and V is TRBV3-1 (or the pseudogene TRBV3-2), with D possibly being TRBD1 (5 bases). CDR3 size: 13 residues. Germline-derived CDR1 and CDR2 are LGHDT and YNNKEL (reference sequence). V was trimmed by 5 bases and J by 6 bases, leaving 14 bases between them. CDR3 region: CASSVVGTGEQYF. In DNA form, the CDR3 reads TGTGCCAGCAGCGTCGTGGGTACAGGCGAGCAGTACTTC.

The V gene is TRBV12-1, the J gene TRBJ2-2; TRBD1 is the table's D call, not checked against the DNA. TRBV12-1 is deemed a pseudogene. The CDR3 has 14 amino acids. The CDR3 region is CARAKGQSNGELFF. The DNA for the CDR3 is TGTGCCAGAGCAAAGGGACAGTCTAACGGGGAGCTGTTTTTT.

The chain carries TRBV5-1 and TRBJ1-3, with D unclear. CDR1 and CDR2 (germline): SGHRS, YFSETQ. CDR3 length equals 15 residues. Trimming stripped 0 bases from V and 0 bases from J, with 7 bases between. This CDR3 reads CASSLDGPSGNTIYF. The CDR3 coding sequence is TGCGCCAGCAGCTTGGACGGACCCTCTGGAAACACCATATATTTT.

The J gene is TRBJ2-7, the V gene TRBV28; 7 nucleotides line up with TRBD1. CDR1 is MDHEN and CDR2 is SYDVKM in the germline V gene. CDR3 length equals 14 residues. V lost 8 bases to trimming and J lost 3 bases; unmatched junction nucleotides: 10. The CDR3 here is CASVSGTVRYEQYF. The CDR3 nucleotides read TGTGCCAGCGTATCCGGGACAGTCCGCTACGAGCAGTACTTC.

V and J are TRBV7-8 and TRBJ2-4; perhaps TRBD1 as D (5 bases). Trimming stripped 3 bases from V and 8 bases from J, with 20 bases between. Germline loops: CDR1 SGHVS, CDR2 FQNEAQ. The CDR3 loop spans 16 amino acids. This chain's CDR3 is CASSFASGWAKDIQYF. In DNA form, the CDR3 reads TGTGCCAGCAGCTTTGCATCAGGGTGGGCAAAGGACATTCAGTACTTC.

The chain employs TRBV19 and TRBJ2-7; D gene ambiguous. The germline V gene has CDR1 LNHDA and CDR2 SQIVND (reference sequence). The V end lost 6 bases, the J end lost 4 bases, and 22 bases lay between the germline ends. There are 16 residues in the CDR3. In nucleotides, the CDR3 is TGTGCCAGTAGCCCCCTCGCCGGTGTCAGTGGTTACGAGCAGTACTTC. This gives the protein CASSPLAGVSGYEQYF.

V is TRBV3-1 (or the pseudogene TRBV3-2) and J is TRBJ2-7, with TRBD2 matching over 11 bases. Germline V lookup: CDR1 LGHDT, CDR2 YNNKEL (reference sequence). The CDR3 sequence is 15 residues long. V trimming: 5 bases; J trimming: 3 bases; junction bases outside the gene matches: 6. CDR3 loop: CASSLRLAGIYEQYF. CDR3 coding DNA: TGTGCCAGCAGCTTAAGACTAGCGGGAATCTACGAGCAGTACTTC.